This entry concerns a single T cell receptor beta chain. Assay used: immunoSEQ multiplex PCR; TCRdb lists only in-frame clones, some missing. In the table there are around 20,000 clones, about nine tenths of which are singletons. The data stem from a study of blood T cell repertoires in COVID-19. Germline lookup yields CDR1 SGHTA and CDR2 FQGNSA. This CDR3 is 14 amino acids long. V was trimmed by 5 bases and J by 5 bases, leaving 14 bases between them. The source material was peripheral blood. The clonotype comes from a man between 65 and 80 years old with active COVID-19. The chain uses TRBV7-2 and TRBJ2-3; D is perhaps TRBD2 (7 bases). Here the CDR3 DNA reads TGTGCCAGCAGCCTAGGGGGGGGTAGAGATACGCAGTATTTT. Amino acid sequence: CASSLGGGRDTQYF.